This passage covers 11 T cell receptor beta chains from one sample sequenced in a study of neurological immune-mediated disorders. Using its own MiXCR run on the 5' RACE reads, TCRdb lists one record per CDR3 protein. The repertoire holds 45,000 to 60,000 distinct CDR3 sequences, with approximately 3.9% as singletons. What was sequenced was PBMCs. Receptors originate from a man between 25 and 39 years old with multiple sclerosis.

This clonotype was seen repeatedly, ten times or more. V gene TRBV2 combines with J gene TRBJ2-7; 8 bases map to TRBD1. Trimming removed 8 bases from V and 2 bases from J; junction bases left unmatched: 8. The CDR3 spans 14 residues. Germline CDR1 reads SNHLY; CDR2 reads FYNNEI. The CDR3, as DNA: TGTGCCAGCCGGATAGGACAGGGCACCTACGAGCAGTACTTC. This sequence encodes CASRIGQGTYEQYF.

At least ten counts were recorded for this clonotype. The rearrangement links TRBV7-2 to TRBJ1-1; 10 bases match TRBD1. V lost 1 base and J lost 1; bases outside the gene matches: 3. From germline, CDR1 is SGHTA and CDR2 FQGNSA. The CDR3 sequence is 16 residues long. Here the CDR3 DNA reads TGTGCCAGCAGCTTAGGGACAGGGGGAGGGAACACTGAAGCTTTCTTT. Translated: CASSLGTGGGNTEAFF.

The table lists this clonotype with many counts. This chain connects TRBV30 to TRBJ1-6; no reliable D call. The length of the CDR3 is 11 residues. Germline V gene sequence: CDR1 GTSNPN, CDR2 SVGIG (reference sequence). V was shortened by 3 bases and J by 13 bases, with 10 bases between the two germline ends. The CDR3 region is CAWSREGPLHF. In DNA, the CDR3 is TGTGCCTGGAGCCGCGAAGGCCCCCTCCACTTT.

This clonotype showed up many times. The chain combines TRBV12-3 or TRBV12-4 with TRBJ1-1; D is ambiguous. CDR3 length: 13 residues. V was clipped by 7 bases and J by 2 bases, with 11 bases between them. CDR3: CASTSKANTEAFF. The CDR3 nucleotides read TGTGCCAGCACCTCGAAGGCAAACACTGAAGCTTTCTTT.

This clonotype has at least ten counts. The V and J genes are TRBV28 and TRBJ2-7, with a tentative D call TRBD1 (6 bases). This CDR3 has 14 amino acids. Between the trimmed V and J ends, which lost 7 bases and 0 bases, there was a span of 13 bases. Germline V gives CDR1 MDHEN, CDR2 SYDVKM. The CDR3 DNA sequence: TGTGCCAGCACCCCAGGACAGTTCTCCTACGAGCAGTACTTC. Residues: CASTPGQFSYEQYF.

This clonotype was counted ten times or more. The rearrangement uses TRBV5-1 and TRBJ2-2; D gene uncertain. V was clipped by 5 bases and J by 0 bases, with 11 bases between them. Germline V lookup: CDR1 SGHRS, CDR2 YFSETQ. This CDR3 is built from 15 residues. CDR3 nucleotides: TGCGCCAGCAGACTTACGGCAGCGAACACCGGGGAGCTGTTTTTT. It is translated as CASRLTAANTGELFF.

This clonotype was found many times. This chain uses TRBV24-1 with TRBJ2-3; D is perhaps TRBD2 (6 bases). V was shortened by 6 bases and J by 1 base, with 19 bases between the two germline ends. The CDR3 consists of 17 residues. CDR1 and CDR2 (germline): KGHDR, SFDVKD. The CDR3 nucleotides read TGTGCCACCAGTCGCTCCCCGGGGGAAGTGGGCACAGATACGCAGTATTTT. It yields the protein CATSRSPGEVGTDTQYF.

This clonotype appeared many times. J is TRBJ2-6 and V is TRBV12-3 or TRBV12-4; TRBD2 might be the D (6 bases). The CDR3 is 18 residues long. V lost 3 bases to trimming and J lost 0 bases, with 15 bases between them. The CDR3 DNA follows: TGTGCCAGCAGTTTGGACTATGCCGGATCCTCTGGGGCCAACGTCCTGACTTTC. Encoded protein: CASSLDYAGSSGANVLTF.

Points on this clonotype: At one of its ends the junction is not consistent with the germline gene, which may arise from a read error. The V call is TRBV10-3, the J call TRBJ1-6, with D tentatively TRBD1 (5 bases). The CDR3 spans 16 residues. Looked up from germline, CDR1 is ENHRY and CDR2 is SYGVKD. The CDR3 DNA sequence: TGTGCCATCAGACAGGCCGGAGAGATTGAGAATTCACCCCTCAACTTT. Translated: CAIRQAGEIENSPLNF.

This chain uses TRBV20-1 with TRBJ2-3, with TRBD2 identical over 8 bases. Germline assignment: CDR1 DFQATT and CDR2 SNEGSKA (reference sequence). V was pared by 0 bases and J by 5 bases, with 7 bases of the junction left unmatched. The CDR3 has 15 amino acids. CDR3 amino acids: CSARDGRGGRDTQYF. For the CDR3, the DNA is TGCAGTGCTAGAGATGGACGGGGGGGCCGAGATACGCAGTATTTT.

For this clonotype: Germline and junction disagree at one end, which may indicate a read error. CDR3 DNA sequence: TGTGCCAGCTCACCGTCAAATCCGGGGGCGAATTCACCCCTCAACTTT. It specifies CASSPSNPGANSPLNF. V and J are TRBV18 and TRBJ1-6, with D perhaps matching TRBD1 (6 bases). The CDR3 runs to 16 residues. From germline, CDR1 is KGHSH and CDR2 LQKENI.